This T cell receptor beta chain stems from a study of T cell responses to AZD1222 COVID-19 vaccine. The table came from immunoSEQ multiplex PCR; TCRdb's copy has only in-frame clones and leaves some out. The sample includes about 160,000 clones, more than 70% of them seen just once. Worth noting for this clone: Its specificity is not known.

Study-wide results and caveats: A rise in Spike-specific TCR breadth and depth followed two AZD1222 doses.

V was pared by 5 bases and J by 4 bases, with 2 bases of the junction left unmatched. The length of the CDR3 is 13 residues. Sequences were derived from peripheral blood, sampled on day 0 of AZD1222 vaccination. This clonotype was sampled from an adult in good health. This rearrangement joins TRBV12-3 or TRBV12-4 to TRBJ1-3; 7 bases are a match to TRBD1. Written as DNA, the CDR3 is TGTGCCAGCAGTGACAGGGTCGGAAACACCATATATTTT. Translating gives CASSDRVGNTIYF.